The entry below describes one TCR beta chain. The target of this receptor is not known. One base away there is no much larger clone; base qualities are not given. In light of the paper, this sample's time point label describes: baseline before first vaccination. The sample's treatment or condition label is to be understood as: meningococcal conjugate vaccine given as trial control. Vaccinee samples were obtained from the UK trials COV001 and COV002, which included a single-blind randomized controlled phase 2/3 trial of AZD1222 (ChAdOx1 nCoV-19) in healthy adults. For TCRbeta chain sequencing, PBMC samples were collected from trial participants at day 0 and at day 28 after the second dose. There are 14 amino acids in the CDR3, from cysteine to phenylalanine inclusive. Just the 42-base CDR3 DNA is kept, in frame starting at base 1. Deletion took 0 bases off V and 5 bases off J, with a span of 9 bases between the germline ends. The germline V gene sets CDR1 to SGHRS and CDR2 to YFSETQ.

This specimen comes from a study of T cell responses to AZD1222 COVID-19 vaccine (dated by TCRdb to about 2021). About the investigation overall: A total of around 240 trial participants underwent TCR sequencing, of whom 200 to 220 had received two doses of AZD1222 and some 26 had received two doses of the MenACWY control vaccine. Trial participants were enrolled by age into 18-55, 56-69 and 70-plus year subgroups, with roughly 160, 29 and 62 TCR-sequenced participants respectively.

The CDR3 regions of human TCRbeta chains were subjected to immunosequencing. The source study handled its data this way. TCRs in the repertoires were compared against a reference library of SARS-CoV-2-specific TCRs that had been generated with the MIRA antigen-specificity platform. Breadth meant the fraction of unique TCRs that were SARS-CoV-2-associated, whereas depth meant the fraction of total T cells that were SARS-CoV-2-associated. Using the MIRA data, every spike-specific TCR was mapped to the spike region that the TCR reacted to and assigned to either a CD4 or a CD8 class. Log10-transformed breadth and depth values were compared by one-way ANOVA with Sidak's multiple comparisons tests. TCRdb retrieved this table from immuneACCESS and kept in-frame rearrangements only. Not all clones are present; in checked studies, unresolved V genes account for under half, and no reason is known for the remainder. V, J and clone size are taken as reported in that table, and D and trimming were inferred from the DNA itself. The sample table records more than 140,000 clones; approximately 90% of these occur just once. The top ten clonotypes cover about 3.3% of the sample.

Broader findings and caveats from the paper: Only six or seven AZD1222 recipients were SARS-CoV-2 seropositive at baseline, limiting conclusions about previously exposed vaccinees. Reportedly, close to half of the unique spike-specific TCRs recognized epitopes lying outside the regions that are mutated in the B.1.351 and B.1.1.7 variants. The 56-69-year group was small, and its depth increase did not reach significance, likely because of low power. Most participants were white British and females outnumbered males, and the authors suggested that clonal diversity may have been underestimated. Because no day 14 peak-response samples were available, the repertoires could be characterized only after the peak T cell response. The whole spike protein was spanned by vaccine-associated CD4 TCRs, and dominant responses were seen in regions 160-218 and 743-854. A significant rise in spike-specific TCR breadth and depth was observed after two AZD1222 doses relative to day 0 and relative to MenACWY recipients.

The TCR originated in an adult in good health. This chain joins TRBV5-1 to TRBJ1-5; D gene: possibly TRBD1, on 5 matching bases. Here the sequenced sample was peripheral blood, taken on day 0 of MenACWY control vaccination. The bases read TGCGCCAGCAGCTTGGATGGGGGGGATCAGCCCCAGCATTTT. Its amino acids are CASSLDGGDQPQHF.